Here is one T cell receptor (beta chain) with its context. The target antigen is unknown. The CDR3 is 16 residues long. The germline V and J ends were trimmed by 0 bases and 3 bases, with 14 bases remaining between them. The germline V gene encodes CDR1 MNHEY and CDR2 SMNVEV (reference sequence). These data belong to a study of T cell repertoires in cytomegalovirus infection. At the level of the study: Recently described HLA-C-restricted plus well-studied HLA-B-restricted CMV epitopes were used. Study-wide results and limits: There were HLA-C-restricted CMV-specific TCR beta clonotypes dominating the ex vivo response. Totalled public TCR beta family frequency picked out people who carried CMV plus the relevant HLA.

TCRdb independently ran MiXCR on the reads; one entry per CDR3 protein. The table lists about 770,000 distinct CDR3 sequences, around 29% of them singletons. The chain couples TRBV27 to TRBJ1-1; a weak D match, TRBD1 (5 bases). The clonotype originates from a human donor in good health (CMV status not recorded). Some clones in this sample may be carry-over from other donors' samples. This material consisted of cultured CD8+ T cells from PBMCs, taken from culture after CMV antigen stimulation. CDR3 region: CASSLSAGDWDTEAFF. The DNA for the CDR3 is TGTGCCAGCAGTTTATCGGCGGGGGATTGGGACACTGAAGCTTTCTTT.